This record concerns one T cell receptor (beta chain) sequence. This specimen belongs to a study of blood T cell repertoires in COVID-19. Background on the study: The origin of the acute and convalescent COVID-19 samples was the United States, Italy and Spain. Nucleic acid was either cDNA or gDNA, and it came from T cells, B-cell-depleted T cells, or PBMCs.

Using immunoSEQ multiplex PCR, the repertoire was profiled, and TCRdb retains in-frame clones only, with some absent. This repertoire shows some 200,000 clones, around 90% found once; its top ten account for 0.5% to 0.55%. The CDR3 runs 15 residues. Between the trimmed V and J ends, which lost 3 bases and 0 bases, there was a span of 9 bases. Looked up from germline, CDR1 is LNHDA and CDR2 is SQIVND (reference sequence). This sequence joins TRBV19 and TRBJ1-3; no clear D gene. The sequence came from a man aged 50 or older with acute or convalescent COVID-19. Sequencing was carried out using peripheral blood. The CDR3 region is CASSILGSSGNTIYF. The CDR3 DNA reads as TGTGCCAGTAGTATTCTAGGGAGCTCTGGAAACACCATATATTTT. The complete variable domain, with remaining parts taken from reference TRBV19 and TRBJ1-3, reads DGGITQSPKYLFRKEGQNVTLSCEQNLNHDAMYWYRQDPGQGLRLIYYSQIVNDFQKGDIAEGYSVSREKKESFPLTVTSAQKNPTAFYLCASSILGSSGNTIYFGEGSWLTVV.